This TCR beta chain was identified in a study of cytomegalovirus exposure and HLA in healthy donors. PCR amplification relied on 60 Vbeta primers (plus 13 Jbeta primers). Clones were read by immunoSEQ multiplex PCR, and TCRdb kept only the in-frame ones, dropping some. The sample lists about 130,000 clones, more than 70% seen once, with under 1.2% in the top ten. This clone was seen repeatedly, ten times or more. The antigen is unknown. There are 14 residues in the CDR3. CDR1 is MNHEY and CDR2 is SVGAGI in the germline V gene. V lost 4 bases and J lost 7; bases outside the gene matches: 4. Notes on the study in general: While the bulk of TCR sequences proved rare, some public TCRs turned up in many donors.

The clonotype originates from a human donor in good health. The V gene is TRBV6-5, the J gene TRBJ1-6, with 7 bases fitting TRBD1. Sequencing was performed on PBMCs. The CDR3 loop reads CASSSGQENSPLHF. CDR3 DNA: TGTGCCAGCAGTTCAGGACAGGAAAATTCACCCCTCCACTTT.